These 20 T cell receptor beta chains share one sample of origin, sequenced in a study of post-analysis software for immune sequencing data. Whole-study results and caveats: With TRBV5-6, TRBV5-1 and TRBV20-1 included, about five TRBV segments were more frequent in patients than in controls.

Their antigens are not known. The TCR beta cDNA libraries carried unique molecular identifiers. TCRdb recomputed calls from the PCR reads with MiXCR, one row per CDR3 protein. Of roughly 570,000 distinct CDR3 sequences listed, around 34% are singletons. Sequencing used blood. Receptors originate from a girl aged 2-17 years with multiple sclerosis.

The chain links TRBV10-3 to TRBJ2-1; D possibly uses TRBD1 or TRBD2 (6 bases each). V gave up 9 bases and J gave up 0 bases, with 15 bases separating them. Germline loops: CDR1 ENHRY, CDR2 SYGVKD. The CDR3 is 15 residues long. CDR3 loop: CAITEGGGSYNEQFF. CDR3 nucleotide sequence: TGTGCCATTACTGAAGGGGGAGGCTCCTACAATGAGCAGTTCTTC.

The gene calls are TRBV5-1 and TRBJ2-3, with D unclear. Germline loops: CDR1 SGHRS, CDR2 YFSETQ. The CDR3 spans 14 residues. V lost 3 bases and J lost 3, with 11 bases in between. The CDR3 protein is CASSYPSRTDTQYF. The CDR3, as DNA: TGCGCCAGCAGCTACCCATCACGGACAGATACGCAGTATTTT.

V usage is TRBV6-5 and J usage is TRBJ1-1; 8 positions match TRBD1. This CDR3 is built from 15 residues. Germline trimming cut 6 bases from V and 4 bases from J; bases unmatched to any gene: 10. Germline loops: CDR1 MNHEY, CDR2 SVGAGI. This chain's CDR3 is CASRRDRGESTEAFF. The CDR3 nucleotides read TGTGCCAGCAGACGTGACAGGGGCGAGAGCACTGAAGCTTTCTTT.

This clonotype has a handful of counts. The rearrangement links TRBV6-4 to TRBJ2-1; TRBD1 matches 7 bases. The CDR3 is 15 residues long. V lost 0 bases to trimming and J lost 8 bases; unmatched junction nucleotides: 7. From germline, CDR1 is MRHNA and CDR2 SNTAGT. In nucleotides, the CDR3 is TGTGCCAGCAGTGACTCAGGGGGCGCCCAGGATGAGCAGTTCTTC. Its protein is CASSDSGGAQDEQFF.

V and J are TRBV7-6 and TRBJ1-3, with 11 bases identical to TRBD1. Germline trimming cut 5 bases from V and 0 bases from J; bases unmatched to any gene: 3. CDR1 is SGHVS and CDR2 is FNYEAQ in the germline V gene. This CDR3 contains 16 residues. CDR3 amino acids: CASSVGQGASGNTIYF. DNA for the CDR3: TGTGCCAGCAGCGTAGGACAGGGGGCCTCTGGAAACACCATATATTTT.

The chain combines TRBV29-1 with TRBJ1-1, with 8 bases identical to TRBD1. The CDR3 loop spans 13 amino acids. Germline CDR1 SQVTM, CDR2 ANQGSEA. Trimming cost V 7 bases and J 5 bases; bases outside gene matches: 9. The DNA for the CDR3 is TGCAGCGCCGGACAGGGTGGTTTTACTGAAGCTTTCTTT. Protein sequence: CSAGQGGFTEAFF.

This clonotype was seen only a few times. The J gene is TRBJ2-1, the V gene TRBV7-2, with 10 nucleotides matching TRBD2. Germline V lookup: CDR1 SGHTA, CDR2 FQGNSA. This CDR3 is 17 amino acids long. V gave up 4 bases and J gave up 2 bases; unmatched junction bases: 8. CDR3 DNA: TGTGCCAGCAGCTCAAGACTAGCGGGCGATCCCTACAATGAGCAGTTCTTC. Translated: CASSSRLAGDPYNEQFF.

The rearrangement links TRBV7-2 to TRBJ2-7; 7 bases match TRBD2. The CDR3 spans 16 residues. V shed 5 bases and J 3 bases; nucleotides not matched to a gene: 13. The germline gives CDR1 SGHTA, CDR2 FQGNSA. Here the CDR3 reads CASSLDGGIFYYEQYF. CDR3 sequence (DNA): TGTGCCAGCAGCCTGGACGGGGGGATTTTCTACTACGAGCAGTACTTC.

This clonotype was counted a single time. The junction shows a germline mismatch at one end, possibly a read error. The V gene is TRBV3-1, the J gene TRBJ2-3; 9 nucleotides agree with TRBD2. Germline-derived CDR1 and CDR2 are LGHDT and YNNKEL (reference sequence). The CDR3 spans 20 residues. The CDR3: CASSQVASGAPTINTDTQYF. As DNA, the CDR3 is TGTGCCAGCAGTCAAGTTGCTAGCGGGGCACCAACTATAAACACAGATACGCAGTATTTT.

V and J are TRBV5-6 and TRBJ1-2; 7 bases match TRBD1. The germline gives CDR1 SGHDT, CDR2 YYEEEE. V lost 4 bases, J lost 0 bases, and 9 bases stayed unmatched. CDR3 length: 16 amino acids. The CDR3 DNA reads as TGTGCCAGCAGCCTGTACCCGGGACAGACTAACTATGGCTACACCTTC. Its translation: CASSLYPGQTNYGYTF. Based on the CDR3 plus reference TRBV5-6 and TRBJ1-2, the full variable domain is DAGVTQSPTHLIKTRGQQVTLRCSPKSGHDTVSWYQQALGQGPQFIFQYYEEEERQRGNFPDRFSGHQFPNYSSELNVNALLLGDSALYLCASSLYPGQTNYGYTFGSGTRLTVV.

There are a few counts of this clonotype. The rearrangement joins TRBV25-1 to TRBJ2-7; TRBD2 agrees at 7 bases. CDR1 is MGHDK, CDR2 SYGVNS, per germline. V shed 3 bases, J shed 2 bases, and the junction held 13 bases outside the gene matches. This CDR3 contains 17 residues. The CDR3 loop reads CASSEGTTFTDPYEQYF. DNA for the CDR3: TGTGCCAGCAGTGAGGGGACTACCTTCACGGACCCCTACGAGCAGTACTTC.

This clonotype occurred a few times. The rearrangement joins TRBV5-1 to TRBJ2-5; possibly TRBD1 for D (5 bases). The end of the DNA fits TRBJ2-7 better, so the J call may be wrong. Germline V gives CDR1 SGHRS, CDR2 YFSETQ. The CDR3 extends over 15 amino acids. The CDR3 DNA follows: TGCGCCAGCAGCTTGTCGGTTCGAGATAGGGGCGAGCAGTACTTC. Translated: CASSLSVRDRGEQYF.

The gene calls are TRBV7-9 and TRBJ2-5; unclear D gene. V lost 8 bases and J 0 bases, leaving 13 bases between the germline ends. The CDR3 spans 14 residues. Per germline, CDR1 SEHNR and CDR2 FQNEAQ (reference sequence). The CDR3 sequence: CASEAPENQETQYF. DNA for the CDR3: TGTGCCAGCGAGGCACCGGAAAACCAAGAGACCCAGTACTTC.

This chain links TRBV20-1 with TRBJ2-7; 8 bases are shared with TRBD1. Germline CDR1 DFQATT, CDR2 SNEGSKA (reference sequence). V gave up 5 bases and J gave up 9 bases; unmatched junction bases: 9. The CDR3 extends over 12 amino acids. CDR3 in DNA: TGCAGTGCTCCCAGGGGACAGGAGCGGCAGTACTTC. This sequence encodes CSAPRGQERQYF.

This clonotype was seen more than once but under ten times. The chain carries TRBV20-1 and TRBJ2-7; D not certain. Germline V gene sequence: CDR1 DFQATT, CDR2 SNEGSKA (reference sequence). The CDR3 has 13 amino acids. The ends were cut back, 6 bases at V and 0 bases at J, with 12 bases in the middle. This CDR3 reads CSASDGSSYEQYF. The CDR3 DNA reads as TGCAGTGCCTCGGACGGAAGCTCCTACGAGCAGTACTTC.

The chain carries TRBV7-9 and TRBJ2-7; TRBD1 aligns across 12 bases. Germline V CDR1 and CDR2: SEHNR, FQNEAQ (reference sequence). The CDR3 runs 16 residues. The ends lost 4 bases at V and 5 bases at J; junction bases unmatched: 9. The CDR3 here is CASSYVTGTGGNEQYF. The DNA of the CDR3 is TGTGCCAGCAGCTACGTAACCGGGACAGGGGGCAACGAGCAGTACTTC.

V gene TRBV29-1 combines with J gene TRBJ2-3; D gene unclear. The germline V gene encodes CDR1 SQVTM and CDR2 ANQGSEA. Deletions cut 7 bases from V and 0 bases from J, with 14 bases between. This CDR3 comprises 14 residues. DNA for the CDR3: TGCAGCGCCTACCTGGGGTTTAGCACAGATACGCAGTATTTT. The encoded protein is CSAYLGFSTDTQYF.

This clonotype was seen more than once but under ten times. V is TRBV20-1 and J is TRBJ1-1, with D maybe TRBD1 (6 bases). This CDR3 comprises 14 residues. The germline gives CDR1 DFQATT, CDR2 SNEGSKA (reference sequence). V was shortened by 1 base and J by 3 bases, with 12 bases between the two germline ends. CDR3 protein: CSARVLQGHTEAFF. The DNA for the CDR3 is TGCAGTGCTAGAGTTCTACAGGGTCACACTGAAGCTTTCTTT.

This clonotype appeared a few times. This sequence joins TRBV12-3 or TRBV12-4 and TRBJ1-1; 7 bases are a match to TRBD1. The CDR3 contains 14 residues. The J segment lost 6 bases and the V segment lost 6 bases, leaving 10 bases of the junction unmatched. DNA of the CDR3: TGTGCCAGCAGACAACCGACAGGGATCCCTGAAGCTTTCTTT. Protein product: CASRQPTGIPEAFF.

The chain couples TRBV11-2 to TRBJ2-3, with TRBD1 identical over 7 bases. The CDR3 length is 16 residues. Germline V lookup: CDR1 SGHAT, CDR2 FQNNGV. Trimming took 5 bases from V and 3 from J; bases not matched to a gene: 11. As DNA, the CDR3 is TGTGCCAGCAGCACCTACACAGGGGTAACGACAGATACGCAGTATTTT. Translated: CASSTYTGVTTDTQYF.